A selection of T cell receptor beta chains follows, all from one sample in a study of T cell responses to AZD1222 COVID-19 vaccine. The assay was immunoSEQ multiplex PCR, and TCRdb's table has in-frame clones only and misses some. This sample has about 83,000 clones, with around nine tenths found just once. Sequences were derived from peripheral blood, sampled on day 0 of MenACWY control vaccination. These receptor sequences come from an adult in good health. Both conserved end residues are part of each CDR3. The D gene is left open where the match is weak. Not all rows give a size; the values are once, few, many and, for expanded clones, a class.

CDR3nt	CDR3aa	abundance	j_gene	v_gene	d_gene
TGTGCCAGCAGCTCCGGACAACAGGGGGCTAATGAAAAACTGTTTTTT	CASSSGQQGANEKLFF	NA	TRBJ1-4	TRBV7-9	TRBD1
TGTGCCAGCTCACCAAGAGGAAGGATCACAGATACGCAGTATTTT	CASSPRGRITDTQYF	NA	TRBJ2-3	TRBV18	NA
TGTGCCAGCAGTTTCGGGGGAGAGACCCAGTACTTC	CASSFGGETQYF	NA	TRBJ2-5	TRBV12-3/TRBV12-4	NA
TGTGCCTGGAGAGGGGCGGGGATAGAGACCCAGTACTTC	CAWRGAGIETQYF	NA	TRBJ2-5	TRBV30	NA
TGTGCCAGCAGCTTGGTGGCAGTGACAAATTCCTACAATGAGCAGTTCTTC	CASSLVAVTNSYNEQFF	once	TRBJ2-1	TRBV5-4	NA
TGTGCCAGCAGCGTAAGGGACAGACCGGGCGGGGAGCTGTTTTTT	CASSVRDRPGGELFF	once	TRBJ2-2	TRBV9	TRBD1
TGTGCCAGCGGGGGGGACCTCAAAATTAATTCACCCCTCCACTTT	CASGGDLKINSPLHF	NA	TRBJ1-6	TRBV28	NA
TGTGCCAGCAGCACCCAACAGGGGAGCTCCTACGAGCAGTACTTC	CASSTQQGSSYEQYF	NA	TRBJ2-7	TRBV7-2	TRBD1
TGTGCCAGCAGCTTTACCCATGGGGGGGCGCGTAACACCATATATTTT	CASSFTHGGARNTIYF	once	TRBJ1-3	TRBV7-2	NA
TGTGCCAATGTGTCCCCCCCCATGAACACTGAAGCTTTCTTT	CANVSPPMNTEAFF	NA	TRBJ1-1	TRBV6-4	NA
TGTGCCAGCAGTTGGCAACTACAGGGCAATCAGCCCCAGCATTTT	CASSWQLQGNQPQHF	NA	TRBJ1-5	TRBV2	NA
TGTGCCAGCAGCCCTTCACGTGGACACCTCTCTGGAAACACCATATATTTT	CASSPSRGHLSGNTIYF	NA	TRBJ1-3	TRBV4-2	NA
TGTGCCAGCAGTGAATCAGGGTATGAGCAGTTCTTC	CASSESGYEQFF	NA	TRBJ2-1	TRBV6-1	NA
TGTGCCAGCAGCTTAGCGGATCGGGGCAGGGGAGCTTTCTTT	CASSLADRGRGAFF	NA	TRBJ1-1	TRBV7-2	NA
TGTGCCAGCAGCGGGACTAGCGGCCTCTACAATGAGCAGTTCTTC	CASSGTSGLYNEQFF	NA	TRBJ2-1	TRBV7-6	TRBD2
TGTGCCAGCAGCTTACTAGCGGGAGCCCACGAGCAGTACTTC	CASSLLAGAHEQYF	NA	TRBJ2-7	TRBV7-2	TRBD2
TGTGCCAGCAGCCAGGTGATCAGCGGGCTTACCTACAATGAGCAGTTCTTC	CASSQVISGLTYNEQFF	NA	TRBJ2-1	TRBV4-2	NA
TGTGCCAGCAGTTACGAGGGGATGAACACTGAAGCTTTCTTT	CASSYEGMNTEAFF	NA	TRBJ1-1	TRBV6-5	NA
TGTGCCAGCAGCCAAGTCGGGGGGGATGGCTACACCTTC	CASSQVGGDGYTF	NA	TRBJ1-2	TRBV3-1/TRBV3-2	NA
TGCGCCAGCAGTTTTACAGGGGGAGAGACCCAGTACTTC	CASSFTGGETQYF	NA	TRBJ2-5	TRBV5-1	TRBD1
TGCGCCAGCAGCCGGGGGGGCCAGGAGGACGGCATTCAGTACTTC	CASSRGGQEDGIQYF	once	TRBJ2-4	TRBV5-1	TRBD2
TGCGCCAGCAGGCGGGACCGGCCCTACGAGCAGTACTTC	CASRRDRPYEQYF	NA	TRBJ2-7	TRBV5-1	NA
TGTGCCAGCACCCAAGGGACCCACAGCGGGGAGCTGTTTTTT	CASTQGTHSGELFF	NA	TRBJ2-2	TRBV7-2	NA
TGTGCCAGTAGTATAGGGGGACAGATGCCGACCTACTATGGCTACACCTTC	CASSIGGQMPTYYGYTF	few	TRBJ1-2	TRBV19	TRBD1
TGTGCCAGCAGCGTTACAGGGCCTCGGGATGGCTACACCTTC	CASSVTGPRDGYTF	once	TRBJ1-2	TRBV9	NA
TGTGCCACCAGTGACCCCACACAGGTGAGCTCCTACAATGAGCAGTTCTTC	CATSDPTQVSSYNEQFF	NA	TRBJ2-1	TRBV24-1	NA
TGCGCCAGCAGCTTGGGCGGGAGCCGCACCTACGAGCAGTACTTC	CASSLGGSRTYEQYF	NA	TRBJ2-7	TRBV5-1	TRBD2
TGTGCCATCAGTGCTTCTAGCGGGTCCTACGAGCAGTACTTC	CAISASSGSYEQYF	few	TRBJ2-7	TRBV10-3	TRBD2
TGTGCCAGCAGCCCGGGACAGGGGGCTCGTCAGCCCCAGCATTTT	CASSPGQGARQPQHF	NA	TRBJ1-5	TRBV28	TRBD1
TGTGCCAGCGCACGGACAGTGAATCAGCCCCAGCATTTT	CASARTVNQPQHF	few	TRBJ1-5	TRBV3-1/TRBV3-2	NA
TGTGCCAGCAGTTACCGGACAGGCTCTGGAAACACCATATATTTT	CASSYRTGSGNTIYF	NA	TRBJ1-3	TRBV6-5	TRBD1
TGTGCCAGCACTTACTCCCTTAGGGCCGGGACAGGGGGCGCGAACACCGGGGAGCTGTTTTTT	CASTYSLRAGTGGANTGELFF	NA	TRBJ2-2	TRBV28	TRBD1
TGTGCCAGCAGCGTAGTAACGAACACCGGGGAGCTGTTTTTT	CASSVVTNTGELFF	NA	TRBJ2-2	TRBV9	NA
TGTGCCACCACGGGAGTAGCGAATCAGCCCCAGCATTTT	CATTGVANQPQHF	NA	TRBJ1-5	TRBV27	NA
TGTGCCAGCAGCGCTATAGCGGGATTGTCCTACGAGCAGTACTTC	CASSAIAGLSYEQYF	few	TRBJ2-7	TRBV7-2	TRBD2
TGTGCCAGCAGCCCAGGCATAGGACCTCAAAATGAAAAACTGTTTTTT	CASSPGIGPQNEKLFF	NA	TRBJ1-4	TRBV7-2	NA
TGTGCCAGCAGCCAAGGTTGGGTAGGCGTTGAAGCTTTCTTT	CASSQGWVGVEAFF	NA	TRBJ1-1	TRBV3-1/TRBV3-2	NA
TGTGCCACCAGTGAGGCTTCTCGAACAGATACGCAGTATTTT	CATSEASRTDTQYF	NA	TRBJ2-3	TRBV24-1	NA
TGTGCCAGCAGTGAGTCCGGGGACGGGGCCAACGTCCTGACTTTC	CASSESGDGANVLTF	NA	TRBJ2-6	TRBV25-1	NA
TGTGCCAGCAGTCCGACGGCGGATGAGCAGTTCTTC	CASSPTADEQFF	NA	TRBJ2-1	TRBV28	NA
TGCGCCAGCAGTGATATAAGGCGGGAGACCCAGTACTTC	CASSDIRRETQYF	NA	TRBJ2-5	TRBV10-1	NA
TGCGCCAGCAGCTTGGACTCCGGGCCCCAGCATTTT	CASSLDSGPQHF	few	TRBJ1-5	TRBV5-1	NA
TGTGCCAGTAGTCTTCAAGGGACTGCTGAAGCTTTCTTT	CASSLQGTAEAFF	NA	TRBJ1-1	TRBV19	NA
TGTGCCAGCAGAGACGTGGGCCCGGGGGGAAAACTGTTTTTT	CASRDVGPGGKLFF	NA	TRBJ1-4	TRBV6-5	NA
TGTGCCTGGAGTGTAAGGCTTTACAATGAGCAGTTCTTC	CAWSVRLYNEQFF	once	TRBJ2-1	TRBV30	NA
TGCGCCAGCAGCCGACAAACGGTGGATGAGCAGTTCTTC	CASSRQTVDEQFF	few	TRBJ2-1	TRBV4-3	NA
TGTGCCAGCAGTTCCCTCGGGACAGGGCTTAGGAACACTGAAGCTTTCTTT	CASSSLGTGLRNTEAFF	NA	TRBJ1-1	TRBV27	TRBD1
TGTGCCACGCGGGGGATAAATGAGCAGTTCTTC	CATRGINEQFF	NA	TRBJ2-1	TRBV10-3	TRBD2
TGTGCCACCAGTGACCCTCCCAGGGAGGATGGCTACACCTTC	CATSDPPREDGYTF	NA	TRBJ1-2	TRBV24-1	NA
TGTGCCATCGCGGGGGGTATCAGCGATGAGCAGTTCTTC	CAIAGGISDEQFF	few	TRBJ2-1	TRBV10-3	TRBD2
TGTGCCAGCAGTTTAAACGGTGGATTCACAGATACGCAGTATTTT	CASSLNGGFTDTQYF	NA	TRBJ2-3	TRBV28	NA
TGTGCCAGCAGTGCGAGCTATGGCTACACCTTC	CASSASYGYTF	NA	TRBJ1-2	TRBV6-2/TRBV6-3	NA
TGTGCCAGCTCGCCCAACAGGGCTTCTGGGGCCAACGTCCTGACTTTC	CASSPNRASGANVLTF	once	TRBJ2-6	TRBV18	NA
TGTGCCAGCAGTTACTCGACCGGGTTAGGCACCGGGGAGCTGTTTTTT	CASSYSTGLGTGELFF	NA	TRBJ2-2	TRBV6-5	NA
TGCGCCAGCAGTCCTGCCGGGACTAGCGTCGGCTACGAGCAGTACTTC	CASSPAGTSVGYEQYF	NA	TRBJ2-7	TRBV10-1	TRBD2
TGTGCCAGCAGCTTCCCGACACATCAGCTAGCGGACTACAATGAGCAGTTCTTC	CASSFPTHQLADYNEQFF	NA	TRBJ2-1	TRBV13	TRBD2
TGTGCCAGTAGTATTCTAGCGGGAGAACGGTACGAGCAGTACTTC	CASSILAGERYEQYF	NA	TRBJ2-7	TRBV19	TRBD2